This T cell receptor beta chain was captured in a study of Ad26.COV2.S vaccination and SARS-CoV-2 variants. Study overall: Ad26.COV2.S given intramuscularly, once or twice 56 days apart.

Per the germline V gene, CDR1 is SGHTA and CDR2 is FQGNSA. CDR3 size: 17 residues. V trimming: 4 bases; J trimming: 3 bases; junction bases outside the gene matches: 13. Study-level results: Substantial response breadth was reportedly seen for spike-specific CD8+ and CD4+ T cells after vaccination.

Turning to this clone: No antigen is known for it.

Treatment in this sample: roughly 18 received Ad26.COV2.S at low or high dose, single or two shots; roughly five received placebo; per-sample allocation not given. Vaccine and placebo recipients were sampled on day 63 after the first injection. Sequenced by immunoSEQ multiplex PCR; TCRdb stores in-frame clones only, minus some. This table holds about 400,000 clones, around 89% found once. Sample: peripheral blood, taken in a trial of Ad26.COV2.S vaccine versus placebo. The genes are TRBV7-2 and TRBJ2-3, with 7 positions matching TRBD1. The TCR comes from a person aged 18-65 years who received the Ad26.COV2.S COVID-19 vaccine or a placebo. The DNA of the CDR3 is TGTGCCAGCAGCTCGCGCATGTTCGACAGGGCTACAGATACGCAGTATTTT. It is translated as CASSSRMFDRATDTQYF. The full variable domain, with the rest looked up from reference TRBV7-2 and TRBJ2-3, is GAGVSQSPSNKVTEKGKDVELRCDPISGHTALYWYRQSLGQGLEFLIYFQGNSAPDKSGLPSDRFSAERTGGSVSTLTIQRTQQEDSAVYLCASSSRMFDRATDTQYFGPGTRLTVL.